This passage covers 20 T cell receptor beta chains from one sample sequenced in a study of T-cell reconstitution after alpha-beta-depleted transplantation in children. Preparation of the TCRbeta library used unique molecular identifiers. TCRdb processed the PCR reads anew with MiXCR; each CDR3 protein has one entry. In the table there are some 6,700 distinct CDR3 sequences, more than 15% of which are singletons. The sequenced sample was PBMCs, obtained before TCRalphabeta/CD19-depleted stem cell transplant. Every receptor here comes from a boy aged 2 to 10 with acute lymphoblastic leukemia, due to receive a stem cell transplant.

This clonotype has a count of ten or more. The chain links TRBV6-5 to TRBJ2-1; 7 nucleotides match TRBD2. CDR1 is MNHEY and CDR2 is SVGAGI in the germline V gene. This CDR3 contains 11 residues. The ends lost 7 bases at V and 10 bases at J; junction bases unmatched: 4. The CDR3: CASIRGDEQFF. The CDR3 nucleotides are TGTGCCAGCATACGGGGGGACGAGCAGTTCTTC.

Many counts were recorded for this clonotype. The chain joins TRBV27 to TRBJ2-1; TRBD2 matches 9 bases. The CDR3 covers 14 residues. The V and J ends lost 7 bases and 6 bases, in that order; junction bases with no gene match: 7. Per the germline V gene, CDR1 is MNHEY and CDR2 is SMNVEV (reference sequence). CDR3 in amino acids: CASKGRGGTNEQFF. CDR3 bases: TGTGCCAGCAAGGGGCGGGGGGGTACCAATGAGCAGTTCTTC.

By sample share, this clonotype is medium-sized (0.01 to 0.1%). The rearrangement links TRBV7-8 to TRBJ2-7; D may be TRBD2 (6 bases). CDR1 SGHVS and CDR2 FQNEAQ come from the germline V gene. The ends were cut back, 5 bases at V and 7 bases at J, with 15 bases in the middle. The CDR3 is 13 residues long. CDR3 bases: TGTGCCAGCAGCCTTGGGGGGATTAGAGAGCAGTACTTC. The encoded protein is CASSLGGIREQYF.

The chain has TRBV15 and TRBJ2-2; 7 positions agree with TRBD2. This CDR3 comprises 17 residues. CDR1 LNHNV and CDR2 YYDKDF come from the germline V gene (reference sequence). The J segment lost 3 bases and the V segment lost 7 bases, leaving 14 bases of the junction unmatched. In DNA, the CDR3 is TGTGCCACCACCATCTTACCAGGCGGGGGTCACACCGGGGAGCTGTTTTTT. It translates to CATTILPGGGHTGELFF. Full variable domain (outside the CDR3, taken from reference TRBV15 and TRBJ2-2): DAMVIQNPRYQVTQFGKPVTLSCSQTLNHNVMYWYQQKSSQAPKLLFHYYDKDFNNEADTPDNFQSRRPNTSFCFLDIRSPGLGDTAMYLCATTILPGGGHTGELFFGEGSRLTVL.

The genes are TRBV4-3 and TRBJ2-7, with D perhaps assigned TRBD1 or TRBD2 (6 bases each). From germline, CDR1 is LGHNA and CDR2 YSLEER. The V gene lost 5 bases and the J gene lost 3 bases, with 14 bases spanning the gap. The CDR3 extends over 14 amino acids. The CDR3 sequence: CASSAARGDYEQYF. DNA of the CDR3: TGCGCCAGCAGCGCAGCAAGGGGGGACTACGAGCAGTACTTC.

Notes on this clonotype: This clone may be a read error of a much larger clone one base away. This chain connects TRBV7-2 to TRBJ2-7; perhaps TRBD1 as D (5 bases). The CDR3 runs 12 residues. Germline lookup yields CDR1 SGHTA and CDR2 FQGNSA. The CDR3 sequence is CASSPGYYEQHF. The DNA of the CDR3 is TGTGCCAGCAGCCCAGGGTACTACGAGCAGCACTTC.

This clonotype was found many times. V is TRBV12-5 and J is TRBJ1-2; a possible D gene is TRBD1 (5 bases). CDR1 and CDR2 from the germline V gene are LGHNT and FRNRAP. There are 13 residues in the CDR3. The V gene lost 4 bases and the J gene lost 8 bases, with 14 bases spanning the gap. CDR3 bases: TGTGCTAGTGGTTGGACCTCGGGGGTCGGCTACACCTTC. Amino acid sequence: CASGWTSGVGYTF.

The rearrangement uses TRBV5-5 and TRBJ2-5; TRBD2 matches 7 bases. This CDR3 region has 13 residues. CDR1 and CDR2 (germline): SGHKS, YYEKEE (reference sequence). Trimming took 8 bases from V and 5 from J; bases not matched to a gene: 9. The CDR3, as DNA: TGTGCCAGGGGCCGGATGGGGGGGGAGACCCAGTACTTC. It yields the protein CARGRMGGETQYF.

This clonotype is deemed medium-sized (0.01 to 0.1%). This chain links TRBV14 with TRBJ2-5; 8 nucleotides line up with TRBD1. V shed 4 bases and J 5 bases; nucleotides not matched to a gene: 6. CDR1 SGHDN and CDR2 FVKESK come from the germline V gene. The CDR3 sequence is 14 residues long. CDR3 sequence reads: CASSLRQGRETQYF. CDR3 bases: TGTGCCAGCAGCCTCCGACAGGGGAGGGAGACCCAGTACTTC.

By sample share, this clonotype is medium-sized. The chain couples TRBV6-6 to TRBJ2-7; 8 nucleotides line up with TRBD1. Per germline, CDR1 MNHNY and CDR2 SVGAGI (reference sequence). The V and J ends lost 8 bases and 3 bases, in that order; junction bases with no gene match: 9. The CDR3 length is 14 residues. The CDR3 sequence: CASAPQDRDYEQYF. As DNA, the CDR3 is TGTGCCAGCGCACCTCAGGACAGGGACTACGAGCAGTACTTC.

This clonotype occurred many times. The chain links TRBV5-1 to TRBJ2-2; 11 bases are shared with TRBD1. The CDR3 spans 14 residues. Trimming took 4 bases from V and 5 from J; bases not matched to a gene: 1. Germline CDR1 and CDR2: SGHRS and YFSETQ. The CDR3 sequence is CASSRDRGTGELFF. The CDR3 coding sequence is TGCGCCAGCAGCCGGGACAGGGGGACCGGGGAGCTGTTTTTT. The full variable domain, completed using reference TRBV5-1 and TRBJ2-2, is KAGVTQTPRYLIKTRGQQVTLSCSPISGHRSVSWYQQTPGQGLQFLFEYFSETQRNKGNFPGRFSGRQFSNSRSEMNVSTLELGDSALYLCASSRDRGTGELFFGEGSRLTVL.

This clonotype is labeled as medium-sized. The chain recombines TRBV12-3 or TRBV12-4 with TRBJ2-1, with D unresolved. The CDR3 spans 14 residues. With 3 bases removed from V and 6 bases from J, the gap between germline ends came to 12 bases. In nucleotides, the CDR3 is TGTGCCAGCAGTTTCGGTTCAGGCGCCAATGAGCAGTTCTTC. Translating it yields CASSFGSGANEQFF.

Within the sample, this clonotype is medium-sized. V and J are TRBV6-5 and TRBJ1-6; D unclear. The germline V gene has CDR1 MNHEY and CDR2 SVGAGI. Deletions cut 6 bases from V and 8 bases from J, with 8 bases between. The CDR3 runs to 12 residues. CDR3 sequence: CASRGTDSPLHF. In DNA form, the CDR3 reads TGTGCCAGCAGGGGCACAGATTCACCCCTCCACTTT.

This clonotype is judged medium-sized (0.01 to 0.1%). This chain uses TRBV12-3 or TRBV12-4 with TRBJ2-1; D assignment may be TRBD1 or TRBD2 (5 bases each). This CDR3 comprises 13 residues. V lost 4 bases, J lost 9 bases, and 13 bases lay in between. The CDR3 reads CASSSAGTGEQFF. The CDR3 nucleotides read TGTGCCAGCAGTTCCGCCGGGACCGGTGAGCAGTTCTTC.

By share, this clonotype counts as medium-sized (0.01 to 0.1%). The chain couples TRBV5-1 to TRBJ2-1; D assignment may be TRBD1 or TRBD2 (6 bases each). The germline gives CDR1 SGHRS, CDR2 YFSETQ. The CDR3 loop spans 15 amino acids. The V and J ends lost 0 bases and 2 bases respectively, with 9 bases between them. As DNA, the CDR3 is TGCGCCAGCAGCTTGGGGGGGGCACCCTACAATGAGCAGTTCTTC. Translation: CASSLGGAPYNEQFF.

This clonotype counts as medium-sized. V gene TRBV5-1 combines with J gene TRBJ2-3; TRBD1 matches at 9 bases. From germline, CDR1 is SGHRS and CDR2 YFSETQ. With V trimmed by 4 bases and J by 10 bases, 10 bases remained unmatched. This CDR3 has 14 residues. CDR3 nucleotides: TGCGCCAGCAGCACGTCCCGGGACAGGGATCCGCAGTATTTT. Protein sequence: CASSTSRDRDPQYF.

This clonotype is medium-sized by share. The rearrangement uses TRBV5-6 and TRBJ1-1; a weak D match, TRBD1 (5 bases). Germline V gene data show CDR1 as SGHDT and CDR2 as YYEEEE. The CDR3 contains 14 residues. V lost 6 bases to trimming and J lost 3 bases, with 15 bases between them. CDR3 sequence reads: CASTFLQVYTEAFF. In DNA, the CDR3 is TGTGCCAGCACATTCCTACAGGTGTACACTGAAGCTTTCTTT.

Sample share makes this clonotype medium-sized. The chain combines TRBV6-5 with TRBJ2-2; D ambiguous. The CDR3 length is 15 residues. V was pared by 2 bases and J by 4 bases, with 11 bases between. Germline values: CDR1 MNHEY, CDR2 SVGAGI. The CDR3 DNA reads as TGTGCCAGCAGTTACCTACCCTCCTCCACCGGGGAGCTGTTTTTT. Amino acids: CASSYLPSSTGELFF.

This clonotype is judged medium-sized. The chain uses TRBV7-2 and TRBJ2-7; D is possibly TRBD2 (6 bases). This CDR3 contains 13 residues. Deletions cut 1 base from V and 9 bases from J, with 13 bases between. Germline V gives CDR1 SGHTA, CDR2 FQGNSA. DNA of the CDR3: TGTGCCAGCAGCTTAGGAGGCGGGGTAAGGCAGTACTTC. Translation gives CASSLGGGVRQYF.

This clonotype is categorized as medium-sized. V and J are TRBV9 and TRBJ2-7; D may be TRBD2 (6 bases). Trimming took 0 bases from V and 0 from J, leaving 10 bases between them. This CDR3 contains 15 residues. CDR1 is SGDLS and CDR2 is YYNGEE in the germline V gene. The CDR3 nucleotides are TGTGCCAGCAGCGTAGGGGGGAGGTTCTCCTACGAGCAGTACTTC. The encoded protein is CASSVGGRFSYEQYF.